This is a list of T cell receptor beta chains from one sample in a study of T cells in narcolepsy. Profiling relied on immunoSEQ multiplex PCR, and the TCRdb table lists in-frame clones only, not all of them. The table includes some 37,000 clones, under 85% detected once. Material for sequencing was CD45RA- memory CD4+ T cells from PBMCs. These receptors were obtained from a human donor with narcolepsy. Each CDR3 is given with its conserved first and last residue. D genes are given only for firm matches. Clone size is given for some rows only: seen once, a few or many times, or a class if the clone is expanded.

v_gene,d_gene,j_gene,abundance,CDR3nt,CDR3aa
TRBV5-6,-,TRBJ1-5,-,TGTGCCAGCAGCCCCAGGAGGACGGGGAATCAGCCCCAGCATTTT,CASSPRRTGNQPQHF
TRBV11-1,TRBD2,TRBJ2-7,-,TGTGCCAGCAGAGACGACGGACTAGCCTCCTACGAGCAGTACTTC,CASRDDGLASYEQYF
TRBV6-5,-,TRBJ1-3,-,TGTGCCAGCAGTTACTCACGGACAAGCTCTGGAAACACCATATATTTT,CASSYSRTSSGNTIYF
TRBV19,-,TRBJ1-5,few,TGTGCCAGTAGTGGCTGGGACATCAATCAGCCCCAGCATTTT,CASSGWDINQPQHF
TRBV5-1,TRBD2,TRBJ2-7,-,TGCGCCAGCAGCACCGCGGGGGGGGCCCTAACCTACGAGCAGTACTTC,CASSTAGGALTYEQYF
TRBV28,-,TRBJ1-2,-,TGTGCCAGCGTGAGGGGGTCCGATATCGGCTATGGCTACACCTTC,CASVRGSDIGYGYTF
TRBV9,-,TRBJ2-5,few,TGTGCCAGCAGCGTCGGGACGGTCCAAGAGACCCAGTACTTC,CASSVGTVQETQYF
TRBV2,-,TRBJ1-5,-,TGTGCCAGCAGTGAAGGGGGGCGGCGTAATCAGCCCCAGCATTTT,CASSEGGRRNQPQHF
TRBV7-8,-,TRBJ2-7,once,TGTGCCAGCAGCTTAGCGGGCAGCACCTACGAGCAGTACTTC,CASSLAGSTYEQYF
TRBV11-3,TRBD2,TRBJ2-7,-,TGTGCCAGCAGCCCCCGCGGGGGCTACGAGCAGTACTTC,CASSPRGGYEQYF
TRBV7-9,-,TRBJ1-2,-,TGTGCCAGCAGCCCCGGGACCGCCTATGGCTACACCTTC,CASSPGTAYGYTF
TRBV9,-,TRBJ1-6,once,TGTGCCAGCAGCGTCTCTGGACAGTATAATTCACCCCTCCACTTT,CASSVSGQYNSPLHF
TRBV10-1,TRBD2,TRBJ2-1,-,TGCGCCAGCAGTCCTGGACTAGCGGGGGGCTCAAATGAGCAGTTCTTC,CASSPGLAGGSNEQFF
TRBV5-1,-,TRBJ2-7,-,TGCGCCAGCAGCCCGGCAGGGATAGGGTACTACGAGCAGTACTTC,CASSPAGIGYYEQYF
TRBV4-2,-,TRBJ2-2,-,TGTGCCAGCAGCCAGGCAGAGGCAGACACCGGGGAGCTGTTTTTT,CASSQAEADTGELFF
TRBV11-2,-,TRBJ2-3,once,TGTGCCAGCAGCCCCACGGGACTAGATACGCAGTATTTT,CASSPTGLDTQYF
TRBV19,-,TRBJ1-5,-,TGTGCCAGTACCTATGGGGGGGTTCAGCCCCAGCATTTT,CASTYGGVQPQHF
TRBV4-2,TRBD2,TRBJ2-7,-,TGTGCCAGCAGCCATCTACTAGCGGGGACCTACGAGCAGTACTTC,CASSHLLAGTYEQYF
TRBV28,-,TRBJ1-5,-,TGTGCCAGCAGTTTATCCGGACAGAACAATCAGCCCCAGCATTTT,CASSLSGQNNQPQHF
TRBV4-3,-,TRBJ2-3,few,TGCGCCAGCAGCCAAGATGTCCGCACAGATACGCAGTATTTT,CASSQDVRTDTQYF
TRBV6-6,TRBD1,TRBJ1-1,-,TGTGCCAGCAGGCCTGGACAGGGGTCGGAGACTGAAGCTTTCTTT,CASRPGQGSETEAFF
TRBV7-9,-,TRBJ1-1,-,TGTGCCAGCAGCCGGAGCAGGGCAGCTAACACTGAAGCTTTCTTT,CASSRSRAANTEAFF
TRBV18,-,TRBJ1-1,few,TGTGCCAGCTCACCTAATATGGGAACTGAAGCTTTCTTT,CASSPNMGTEAFF
TRBV19,-,TRBJ2-7,few,TGTGCCAGTAGCCGCGGTGGTGAGCAGTACTTC,CASSRGGEQYF
TRBV18,-,TRBJ1-1,-,TGTGCCAGCTCACCAGTGCTGAACACTGAAGCTTTCTTT,CASSPVLNTEAFF
TRBV9,-,TRBJ2-2,once,TGTGCCAGCCGGGAAACCGACTTCGCCGGGGAGCTGTTTTTT,CASRETDFAGELFF
TRBV2,-,TRBJ2-3,-,TGTGCCAGCAGTGAACGTGGTGGGGACGATACGCAGTATTTT,CASSERGGDDTQYF
TRBV6-1,-,TRBJ2-5,-,TGTGCCAGCACCCTAACGCGAGAGACCCAGTACTTC,CASTLTRETQYF
TRBV2,TRBD1,TRBJ1-2,-,TGTGCCAGCCGCCGGGGGGGACAGGGGGTCTATGGCTACACCTTC,CASRRGGQGVYGYTF
TRBV5-1,TRBD2,TRBJ2-5,once,TGCGCCAGCAGCTCCCAGACTAGCGGTCAAGAGACCCAGTACTTC,CASSSQTSGQETQYF
TRBV30,-,TRBJ2-5,few,TGTGCCTGGACCGACAGTTTCGGGGAGACCCAGTACTTC,CAWTDSFGETQYF
TRBV5-1,TRBD1,TRBJ1-1,once,TGCGCCAGCGGCGACAGGGCGATGAACACTGAAGCTTTCTTT,CASGDRAMNTEAFF
TRBV18,-,TRBJ2-2,-,TGTGCCAGCTCACCACCTGGGTCCCTCACCGGGGAGCTGTTTTTT,CASSPPGSLTGELFF
TRBV27,TRBD2,TRBJ2-7,-,TGTGCCAGCAGTTTTTGGGGGGGGTCCTACGAGCAGTACTTC,CASSFWGGSYEQYF
TRBV5-1,-,TRBJ1-1,-,TGCGCCAGCAGCTTGGGGGGCCGGGAGGCCGCTTTCTTT,CASSLGGREAAFF
TRBV11-2,-,TRBJ1-1,-,TGTGCCAGCAGCTTCCAGGGGAGGGTGAACACTGAAGCTTTCTTT,CASSFQGRVNTEAFF
TRBV5-4,-,TRBJ1-3,-,TGTGCCAGCAGTCGACAGGCGATGGTCTCTGGAAACACCATATATTTT,CASSRQAMVSGNTIYF
TRBV4-3,-,TRBJ1-1,-,TGCGCCAGCAGCCGTAGGGGCCTAAACACTGAAGCTTTCTTT,CASSRRGLNTEAFF
TRBV29-1,-,TRBJ1-3,-,TGCAGCGTTGAACAATGGGGTAGGGGTAGAAACACCATATATTTT,CSVEQWGRGRNTIYF
TRBV30,-,TRBJ2-5,-,TGTGCCTGCCGGAGGACGTTAAAAGAGACCCAGTACTTC,CACRRTLKETQYF
TRBV30,-,TRBJ1-5,-,TGTGCCTGGAGTGCAGCCCACAATCAGCCCCAGCATTTT,CAWSAAHNQPQHF
TRBV19,-,TRBJ1-6,few,TGTGCCAGTAGTATCGGCCAGGGGAGCTCACCCCTCCACTTT,CASSIGQGSSPLHF
TRBV16,-,TRBJ1-3,-,TGTGCCAGCAGCCGAACAGGAAACACCATATATTTT,CASSRTGNTIYF
TRBV7-2,-,TRBJ2-3,few,TGTGCCAGCAGCAGCAGGGGAGGAGGGGGGACAGATACGCAGTATTTT,CASSSRGGGGTDTQYF
TRBV9,-,TRBJ2-6,-,TGTGCCAGCAGCCTAGCCGGGGCCAACGTCCTGACTTTC,CASSLAGANVLTF
TRBV7-8,-,TRBJ2-4,-,TGTGCCAGCAGCCCAATCGGGGGACAAAACATTCAGTACTTC,CASSPIGGQNIQYF
TRBV6-5,TRBD1,TRBJ2-7,-,TGTGCCAGCACAGAGGGCCGGACAGGGGTGAACGAGCAGTACTTC,CASTEGRTGVNEQYF
TRBV7-2,-,TRBJ1-2,-,TGTGCCAGCCCCGTGAAGGATAACTATGGCTACACCTTC,CASPVKDNYGYTF
TRBV4-1,TRBD1,TRBJ1-3,-,TGCGCCAGCAGCCAACTCGGGACAGCAGGCTCTGGAAACACCATATATTTT,CASSQLGTAGSGNTIYF
TRBV6-1,TRBD1,TRBJ2-3,-,TGTGCCAGCAGTGAAATGGGACAGGGAACAGATACGCAGTATTTT,CASSEMGQGTDTQYF
TRBV4-2,TRBD1,TRBJ1-1,once,TGTGCCAGCAGCCAAGATCCCCAGGGGGTCACTGAAGCTTTCTTT,CASSQDPQGVTEAFF
TRBV7-3,-,TRBJ2-2,-,TGTGCCAGCAGCTTAAATCCCGGGGAGCTGTTTTTT,CASSLNPGELFF
TRBV4-1,-,TRBJ2-2,-,TGCGCCACCAAAAACACCGAATTGAACACCGGGGAGCTGTTTTTT,CATKNTELNTGELFF
TRBV10-3,-,TRBJ1-1,-,TGTGCCATCAGTGAGTCCGGGGGGGGAATAAAAGCTTTCTTT,CAISESGGGIKAFF
TRBV6-5,-,TRBJ1-1,-,TGTGCCAGCAGCCCGAGACTCAACACTGAAGCTTTCTTT,CASSPRLNTEAFF
TRBV7-9,TRBD1,TRBJ2-3,-,TGTGCCAGCAGCGGAAAGACAGGGCCTCGCACAGATACGCAGTATTTT,CASSGKTGPRTDTQYF
TRBV5-6,-,TRBJ2-6,-,TGTGCCAGCAGCCCCCGGGACCTCACCCAGGGTAGGGCCAACGTCCTGACTTTC,CASSPRDLTQGRANVLTF
TRBV19,-,TRBJ1-5,-,TGTGCCAGTAGTATCGCTGGAGAGCCCCAGCATTTT,CASSIAGEPQHF
TRBV6-6,-,TRBJ2-1,-,TGTGCCACTTCCCGGGACTCCTACAATGAGCAGTTCTTC,CATSRDSYNEQFF
TRBV11-2,TRBD2,TRBJ2-1,-,TGTGCCAGCAGCCGACAGCGGGGGGGTCTCTTCTTC,CASSRQRGGLFF